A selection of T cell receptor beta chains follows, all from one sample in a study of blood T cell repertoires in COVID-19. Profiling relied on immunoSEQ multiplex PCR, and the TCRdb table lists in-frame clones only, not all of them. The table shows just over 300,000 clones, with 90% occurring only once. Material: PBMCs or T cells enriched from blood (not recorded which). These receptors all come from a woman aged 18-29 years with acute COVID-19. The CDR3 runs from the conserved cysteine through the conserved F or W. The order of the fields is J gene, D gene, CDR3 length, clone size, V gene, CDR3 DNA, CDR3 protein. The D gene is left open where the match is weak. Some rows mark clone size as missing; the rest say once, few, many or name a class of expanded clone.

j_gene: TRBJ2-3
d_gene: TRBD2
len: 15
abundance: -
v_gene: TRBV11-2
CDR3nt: TGTGCCAGCAGCCTCCTAGCGGGAGTGACAGATACGCAGTATTTT
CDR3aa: CASSLLAGVTDTQYF

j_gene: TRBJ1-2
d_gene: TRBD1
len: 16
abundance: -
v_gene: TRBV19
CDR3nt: TGTGCCAGTAGCCTAGGGGATGGGACAGTCCCCTATGGCTACACCTTC
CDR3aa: CASSLGDGTVPYGYTF

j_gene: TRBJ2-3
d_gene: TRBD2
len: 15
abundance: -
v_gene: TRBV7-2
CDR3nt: TGTGCCAGCAGCTTAGGGACTAGCGGGAGTAATACGCAGTATTTT
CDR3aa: CASSLGTSGSNTQYF

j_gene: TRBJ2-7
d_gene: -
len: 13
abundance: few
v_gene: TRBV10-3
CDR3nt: TGTGCCATCAGAGGACTAAGCTCCTACGAGCAGTACTTC
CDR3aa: CAIRGLSSYEQYF

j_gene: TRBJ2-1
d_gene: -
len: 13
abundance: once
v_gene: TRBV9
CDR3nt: TGTGCCAGCAGCACCGGGAACTGGGATGAGCAGTTCTTC
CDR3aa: CASSTGNWDEQFF

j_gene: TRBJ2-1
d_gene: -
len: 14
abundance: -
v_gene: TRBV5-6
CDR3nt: TGTGCCAGCAGCTTGGGGTCGGGAGCCGGGGGGCAGTTCTTC
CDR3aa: CASSLGSGAGGQFF

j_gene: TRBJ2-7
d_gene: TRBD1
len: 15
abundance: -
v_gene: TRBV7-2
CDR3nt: TGTGCCAGCAGCTCACGGACAGGGGCCTCCTACGAGCAGTACTTC
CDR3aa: CASSSRTGASYEQYF

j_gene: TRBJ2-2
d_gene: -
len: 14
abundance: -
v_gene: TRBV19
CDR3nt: TGTGCCAGTAGTATCAGCAGGGGTACCGGGGAGCTGTTTTTT
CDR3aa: CASSISRGTGELFF

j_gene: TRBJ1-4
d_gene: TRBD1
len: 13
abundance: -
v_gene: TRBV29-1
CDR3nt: TGCAGCGTTGAGACAGGGGGTAATGAAAAACTGTTTTTT
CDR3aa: CSVETGGNEKLFF

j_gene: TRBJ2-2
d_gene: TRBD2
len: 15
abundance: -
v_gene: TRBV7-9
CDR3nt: TGTGCCAGCAGCTCACTAGCGCTATACACCGGGGAGCTGTTTTTT
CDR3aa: CASSSLALYTGELFF

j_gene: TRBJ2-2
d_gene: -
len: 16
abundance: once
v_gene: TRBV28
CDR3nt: TGTGCCAGCAGTTTACATCAGGGGCGGAACACCGGGGAGCTGTTTTTT
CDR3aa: CASSLHQGRNTGELFF

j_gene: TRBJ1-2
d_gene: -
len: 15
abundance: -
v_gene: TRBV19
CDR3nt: TGTGCCAGTAATCCGGAAACAGGGAGACTTTATGGCTACACCTTC
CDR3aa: CASNPETGRLYGYTF

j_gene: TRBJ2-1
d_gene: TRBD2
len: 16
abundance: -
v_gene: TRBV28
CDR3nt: TGTGCCAGCAGTTCGCCAACTAGCGGGGGCTACAATGAGCAGTTCTTC
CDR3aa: CASSSPTSGGYNEQFF

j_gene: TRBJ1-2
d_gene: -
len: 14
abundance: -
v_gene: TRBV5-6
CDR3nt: TGTGCCAGCAGCTTGCGGTTGGAGGTACGGGGCTACACCTTC
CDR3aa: CASSLRLEVRGYTF